One and the same sample provided the 2 T cell receptor beta chains below, sequenced in a study of blood T cell repertoires in COVID-19. Clones were sequenced by immunoSEQ multiplex PCR, and TCRdb holds only the in-frame ones, with some missing. The sample carries about 240,000 clones, approximately 80% recorded once. Material: peripheral blood. The source of these receptors is a woman in her late teens or twenties with acute or convalescent COVID-19.

The J gene is TRBJ1-5, the V gene TRBV19, with 7 nucleotides matching TRBD1. The length of the CDR3 is 15 residues. The germline gives CDR1 LNHDA, CDR2 SQIVND (reference sequence). Trimming at V came to 5 bases and at J to 12 bases, leaving 16 bases not matched to a gene. The CDR3 region has the DNA TGTGCCAGTAGTCAAACCCGGGACAGTAACTCGGGCCAGCATTTT. Encoded protein: CASSQTRDSNSGQHF. The entire variable domain, with the rest obtained from reference TRBV19 and TRBJ1-5, is as follows: DGGITQSPKYLFRKEGQNVTLSCEQNLNHDAMYWYRQDPGQGLRLIYYSQIVNDFQKGDIAEGYSVSREKKESFPLTVTSAQKNPTAFYLCASSQTRDSNSGQHFGDGTRLSIL.

The CDR3 spells CASSARTSGMYQETQYF. CDR3 DNA: TGTGCCAGCAGCGCTCGGACTAGCGGGATGTACCAAGAGACCCAGTACTTC. V is TRBV7-6 and J is TRBJ2-5, with TRBD2 matching 12 bases. The J segment lost 0 bases and the V segment lost 5 bases, leaving 7 bases of the junction unmatched. Looked up from germline, CDR1 is SGHVS and CDR2 is FNYEAQ. The CDR3 is made up of 17 amino acids.